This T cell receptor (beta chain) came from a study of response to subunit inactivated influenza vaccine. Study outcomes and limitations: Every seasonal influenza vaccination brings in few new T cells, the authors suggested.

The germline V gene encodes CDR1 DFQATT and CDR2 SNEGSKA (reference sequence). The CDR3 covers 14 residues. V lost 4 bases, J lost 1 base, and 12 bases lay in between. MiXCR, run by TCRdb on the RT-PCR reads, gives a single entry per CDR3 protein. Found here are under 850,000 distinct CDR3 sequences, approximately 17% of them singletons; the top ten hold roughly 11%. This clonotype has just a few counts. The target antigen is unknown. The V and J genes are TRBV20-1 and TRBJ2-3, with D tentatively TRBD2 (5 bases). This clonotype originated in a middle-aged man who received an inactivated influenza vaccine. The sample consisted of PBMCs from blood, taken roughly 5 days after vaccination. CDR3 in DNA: TGCAGTGCTAAGAGTGGGAGTCGCACAGATACGCAGTATTTT. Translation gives CSAKSGSRTDTQYF.